This T cell receptor beta chain stems from a study of T cell responses to AZD1222 COVID-19 vaccine. Trimming took off 3 bases at V and 2 bases at J, with 12 bases between the two ends. The CDR3 has 15 residues. Looked up from germline, CDR1 is LNHDA and CDR2 is SQIVND (reference sequence). Remarks on this clone: Its antigen is unknown.

Sequencing used immunoSEQ multiplex PCR; TCRdb keeps in-frame clones, though not all of them. The sample includes around 120,000 clones, 92% of them seen just once. Second-dose intervals near 4 or 12 weeks were combined. The study's findings and limits: White British ancestry dominated among donors, who included more females, and clonal diversity was possibly underestimated. When two AZD1222 doses had been given, Spike-specific TCR breadth and depth rose.

This sample comprised peripheral blood, obtained 28 days after the second AZD1222 dose. V and J are TRBV19 and TRBJ2-3; D is unclear. The receptor's source is an adult who received the AZD1222 COVID-19 vaccine. In DNA form, the CDR3 reads TGTGCCAGTAGTATCAAGGCACAATTCACAGATACGCAGTATTTT. It is translated as CASSIKAQFTDTQYF.